This T cell receptor (beta chain) was sequenced for a study of CD8 T cells in Susac syndrome. Sequencing of TCR beta was performed on blood CD8+ T cells and on blood CD4+ T cells. The multiple sclerosis controls were treatment-naive patients, and their relapsing-remitting disease was stable or active. Through negative isolation, CD4+ and CD8+ T cells were obtained, while TEMRA cells were enriched using FACS. Germline V gene sequence: CDR1 MNHEY, CDR2 SMNVEV (reference sequence). The CDR3 has 14 residues. The ends lost 4 bases at V and 6 bases at J; junction bases unmatched: 6. Random hexamers were used to reverse transcribe an amount of about 0.45 to 1 ug RNA. TCR beta CDR3 was amplified by immunoSEQ multiplex PCR. This amplification extended across 54 Vbeta and 13 Jbeta segments. Each CDR3 protein gets one entry after TCRdb re-called the immunoSEQ multiplex PCR reads with MiXCR. The table has hundreds of thousands of distinct CDR3 sequences, 80% to 95% seen once.

The sample was CD4+ T cells from PBMCs. The source of this sequence is a human donor with multiple sclerosis. V and J are TRBV27 and TRBJ2-3; TRBD1 agrees at 8 bases. The CDR3 spells CASSSGRGLDTQYF. CDR3 nucleotide sequence: TGTGCCAGCAGTTCCGGCAGGGGGCTGGATACGCAGTATTTT.